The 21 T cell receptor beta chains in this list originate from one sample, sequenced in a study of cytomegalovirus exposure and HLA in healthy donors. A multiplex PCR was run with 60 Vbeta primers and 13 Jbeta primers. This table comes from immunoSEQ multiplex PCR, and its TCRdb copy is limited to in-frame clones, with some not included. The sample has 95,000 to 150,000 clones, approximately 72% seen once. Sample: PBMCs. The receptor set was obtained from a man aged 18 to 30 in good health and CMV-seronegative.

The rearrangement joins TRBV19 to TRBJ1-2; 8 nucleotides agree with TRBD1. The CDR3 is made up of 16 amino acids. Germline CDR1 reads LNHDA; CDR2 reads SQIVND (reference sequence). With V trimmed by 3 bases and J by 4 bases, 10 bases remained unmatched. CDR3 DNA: TGTGCCAGTAGTATTGGGGCCCCGGGACAGGCCTATGGCTACACCTTC. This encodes CASSIGAPGQAYGYTF. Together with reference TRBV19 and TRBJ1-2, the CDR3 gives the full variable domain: DGGITQSPKYLFRKEGQNVTLSCEQNLNHDAMYWYRQDPGQGLRLIYYSQIVNDFQKGDIAEGYSVSREKKESFPLTVTSAQKNPTAFYLCASSIGAPGQAYGYTFGSGTRLTVV.

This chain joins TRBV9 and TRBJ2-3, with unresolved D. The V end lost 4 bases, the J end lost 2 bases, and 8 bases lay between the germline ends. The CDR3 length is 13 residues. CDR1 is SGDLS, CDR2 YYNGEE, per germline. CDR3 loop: CASSTYLTDTQYF. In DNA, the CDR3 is TGTGCCAGCAGCACTTACCTCACAGATACGCAGTATTTT.

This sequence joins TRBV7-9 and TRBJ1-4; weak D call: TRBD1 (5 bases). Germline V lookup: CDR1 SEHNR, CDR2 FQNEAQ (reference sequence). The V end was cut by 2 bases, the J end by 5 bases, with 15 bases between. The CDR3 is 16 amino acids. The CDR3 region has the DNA TGTGCCAGCAGCTTAAGGCGGGGACGACGAAATGAAAAACTGTTTTTT. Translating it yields CASSLRRGRRNEKLFF.

CDR3: CASRANVGSQPQHF. The DNA for the CDR3 is TGTGCCAGCAGAGCCAATGTTGGTAGTCAGCCCCAGCATTTT. The chain joins TRBV28 to TRBJ1-5; D remains unclear. V lost 6 bases and J lost 6, with 15 bases in between. The germline CDR1 and CDR2 sequences are MDHEN and SYDVKM. There are 14 residues in the CDR3. The whole variable domain, remainder taken from reference TRBV28 and TRBJ1-5, is DVKVTQSSRYLVKRTGEKVFLECVQDMDHENMFWYRQDPGLGLRLIYFSYDVKMKEKGDIPEGYSVSREKKERFSLILESASTNQTSMYLCASRANVGSQPQHFGDGTRLSIL.

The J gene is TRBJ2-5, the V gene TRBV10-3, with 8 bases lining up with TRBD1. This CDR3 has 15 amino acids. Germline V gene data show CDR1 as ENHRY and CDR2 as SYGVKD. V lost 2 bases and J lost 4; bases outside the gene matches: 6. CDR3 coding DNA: TGTGCCATCAGTGAGCCAGGACAGGGTAGAGAGACCCAGTACTTC. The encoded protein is CAISEPGQGRETQYF.

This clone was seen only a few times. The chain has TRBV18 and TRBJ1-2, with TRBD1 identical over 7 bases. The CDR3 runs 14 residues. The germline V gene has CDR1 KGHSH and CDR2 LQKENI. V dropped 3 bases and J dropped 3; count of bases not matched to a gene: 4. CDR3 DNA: TGTGCCAGCTCACCGGACAGGACTTACTATGGCTACACCTTC. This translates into CASSPDRTYYGYTF.

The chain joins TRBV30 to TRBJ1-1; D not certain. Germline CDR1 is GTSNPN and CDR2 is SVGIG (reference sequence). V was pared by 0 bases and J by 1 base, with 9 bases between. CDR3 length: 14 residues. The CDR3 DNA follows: TGTGCCTGGAGTGTACCTTCGGGGAACACTGAAGCTTTCTTT. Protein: CAWSVPSGNTEAFF.

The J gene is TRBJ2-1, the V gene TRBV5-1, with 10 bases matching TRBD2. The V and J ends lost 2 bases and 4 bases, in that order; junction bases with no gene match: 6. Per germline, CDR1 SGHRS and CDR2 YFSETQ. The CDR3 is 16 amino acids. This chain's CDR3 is CASSFRTSGLYNEQFF. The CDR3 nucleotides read TGCGCCAGCAGCTTCAGGACTAGCGGCTTATACAATGAGCAGTTCTTC.

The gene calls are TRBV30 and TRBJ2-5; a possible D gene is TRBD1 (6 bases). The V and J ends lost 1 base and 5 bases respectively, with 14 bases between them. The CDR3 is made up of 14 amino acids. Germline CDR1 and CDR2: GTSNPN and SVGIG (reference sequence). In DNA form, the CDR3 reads TGTGCCTGGAGTGGGGCAGGGGTTTTTGAGACCCAGTACTTC. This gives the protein CAWSGAGVFETQYF.

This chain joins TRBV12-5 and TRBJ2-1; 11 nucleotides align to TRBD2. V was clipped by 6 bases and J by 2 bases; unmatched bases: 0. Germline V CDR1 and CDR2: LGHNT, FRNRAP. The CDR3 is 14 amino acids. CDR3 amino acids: CASGGLAAYNEQFF. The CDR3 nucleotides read TGTGCTAGTGGGGGACTAGCGGCCTACAATGAGCAGTTCTTC.

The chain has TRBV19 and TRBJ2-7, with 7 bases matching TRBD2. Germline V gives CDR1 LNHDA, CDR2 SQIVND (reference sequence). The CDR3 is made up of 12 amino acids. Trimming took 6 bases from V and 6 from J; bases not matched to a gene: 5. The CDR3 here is CASSYGRGEQYF. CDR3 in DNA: TGTGCCAGTAGCTATGGGAGGGGCGAGCAGTACTTC.

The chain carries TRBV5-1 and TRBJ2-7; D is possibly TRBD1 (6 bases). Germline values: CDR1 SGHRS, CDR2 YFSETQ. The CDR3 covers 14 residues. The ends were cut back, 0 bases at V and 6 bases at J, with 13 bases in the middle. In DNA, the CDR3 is TGCGCCAGCAGCTTGGAGGGGGACCTCGGCGAGCAGTACTTC. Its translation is CASSLEGDLGEQYF.

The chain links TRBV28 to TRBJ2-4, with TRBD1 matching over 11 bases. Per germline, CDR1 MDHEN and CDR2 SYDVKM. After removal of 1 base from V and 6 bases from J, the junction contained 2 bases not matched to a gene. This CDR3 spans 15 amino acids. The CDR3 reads CASSLFGQGANIQYF. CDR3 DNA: TGTGCCAGCAGTTTATTTGGACAGGGGGCAAACATTCAGTACTTC. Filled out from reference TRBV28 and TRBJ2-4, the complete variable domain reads DVKVTQSSRYLVKRTGEKVFLECVQDMDHENMFWYRQDPGLGLRLIYFSYDVKMKEKGDIPEGYSVSREKKERFSLILESASTNQTSMYLCASSLFGQGANIQYFGAGTRLSVL.

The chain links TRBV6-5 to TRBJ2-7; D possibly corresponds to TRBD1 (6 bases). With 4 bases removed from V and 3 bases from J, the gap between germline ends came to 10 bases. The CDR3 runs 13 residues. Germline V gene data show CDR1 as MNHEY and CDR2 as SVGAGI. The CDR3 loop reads CASSLDSYYEQYF. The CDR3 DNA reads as TGTGCCAGCAGTTTGGACAGTTACTACGAGCAGTACTTC.

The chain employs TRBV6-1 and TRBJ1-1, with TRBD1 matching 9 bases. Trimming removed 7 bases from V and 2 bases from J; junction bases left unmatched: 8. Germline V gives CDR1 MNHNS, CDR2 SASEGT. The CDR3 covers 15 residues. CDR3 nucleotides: TGTGCCAGCAATCCTCGGGGACAGGGAAACACTGAAGCTTTCTTT. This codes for CASNPRGQGNTEAFF.

CDR3: CASSLGWEVEQFF. The CDR3 DNA follows: TGCGCCAGCAGCTTGGGATGGGAGGTTGAGCAGTTCTTC. The rearrangement joins TRBV5-1 to TRBJ2-1, with D maybe TRBD2 (6 bases). The V end lost 0 bases, the J end lost 9 bases, and 10 bases lay between the germline ends. The CDR3 totals 13 residues. Germline lookup yields CDR1 SGHRS and CDR2 YFSETQ.

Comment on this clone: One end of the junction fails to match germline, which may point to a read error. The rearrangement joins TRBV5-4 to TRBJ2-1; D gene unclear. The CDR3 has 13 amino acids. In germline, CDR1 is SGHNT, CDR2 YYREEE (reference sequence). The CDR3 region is CASSLASYSEQFF. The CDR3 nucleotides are TGTGCCAGCAGCTTGGCCTCTTACAGTGAGCAGTTCTTC.

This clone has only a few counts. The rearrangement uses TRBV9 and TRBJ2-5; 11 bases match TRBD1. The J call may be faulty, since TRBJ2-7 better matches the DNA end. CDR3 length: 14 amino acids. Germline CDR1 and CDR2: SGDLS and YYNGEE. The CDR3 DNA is TGTGCCAGCAGTAGGACAGGGGGCTTATACGAGCAGTACTTC. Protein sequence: CASSRTGGLYEQYF.

The CDR3 DNA reads TGTGCCAGTAGTATTTTCCATTCGGGACAGGTCAATCAGCCCCAGCATTTT. It yields the protein CASSIFHSGQVNQPQHF. V is TRBV19 and J is TRBJ1-5; 8 bases fit TRBD1. The CDR3 runs 17 residues. Per germline, CDR1 LNHDA and CDR2 SQIVND (reference sequence). Trimming removed 3 bases from V and 3 bases from J; junction bases left unmatched: 10.

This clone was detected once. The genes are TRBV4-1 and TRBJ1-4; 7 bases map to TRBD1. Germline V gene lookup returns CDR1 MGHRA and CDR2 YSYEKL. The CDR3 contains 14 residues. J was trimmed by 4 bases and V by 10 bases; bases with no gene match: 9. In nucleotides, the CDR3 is TGCGCCACAACCTGGGACAGCTATAATGAAAAACTGTTTTTT. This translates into CATTWDSYNEKLFF.

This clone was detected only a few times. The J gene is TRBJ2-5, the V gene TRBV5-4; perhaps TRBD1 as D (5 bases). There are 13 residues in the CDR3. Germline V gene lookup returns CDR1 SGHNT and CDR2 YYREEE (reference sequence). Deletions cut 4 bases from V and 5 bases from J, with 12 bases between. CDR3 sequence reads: CASSTDSEETQYF. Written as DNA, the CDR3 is TGTGCCAGCAGCACCGACAGTGAGGAGACCCAGTACTTC.